The 27 T cell receptor beta chains below all came from one sample that was sequenced in a study of cytomegalovirus exposure and HLA in healthy donors. In the PCR, 60 Vbeta and 13 Jbeta primers were used. Clones were read by immunoSEQ multiplex PCR, and TCRdb kept only the in-frame ones, dropping some. This sample carries over 150,000 clones, about 80% of them seen once, and the ten largest clones take more than 3.5%. The specimen was PBMCs. The receptor set was obtained from a man aged 25 to 40 in good health and CMV-seropositive.

The rearrangement links TRBV29-1 to TRBJ2-7; the match to TRBD1 covers 7 bases. Germline assignment: CDR1 SQVTM and CDR2 ANQGSEA. The CDR3 is 13 residues long. With V trimmed by 2 bases and J by 4 bases, 5 bases remained unmatched. The CDR3: CSVEKGARYEQYF. Written as DNA, the CDR3 is TGCAGCGTTGAAAAGGGGGCAAGGTACGAGCAGTACTTC.

This clone was counted a few times. This sequence joins TRBV27 and TRBJ2-4; 8 bases align to TRBD1. After removal of 6 bases from V and 3 bases from J, the junction contained 4 bases not matched to a gene. Germline values: CDR1 MNHEY, CDR2 SMNVEV (reference sequence). The CDR3 consists of 14 residues. CDR3 loop: CASSEQGGKNIQYF. The CDR3 DNA sequence: TGTGCCAGCAGCGAACAGGGGGGCAAAAACATTCAGTACTTC.

V gene TRBV6-5 combines with J gene TRBJ1-5; D remains ambiguous. Trimming took off 2 bases at V and 7 bases at J, with 9 bases between the two ends. This CDR3 spans 13 amino acids. Germline V gene data show CDR1 as MNHEY and CDR2 as SVGAGI. CDR3 sequence (DNA): TGTGCCAGCAGTTACGGTCCTCGGCAGCCCCAGCATTTT. Amino acid sequence: CASSYGPRQPQHF.

The V and J genes are TRBV19 and TRBJ2-7, with 8 bases identical to TRBD1. Germline V gene sequence: CDR1 LNHDA, CDR2 SQIVND (reference sequence). There are 16 residues in the CDR3. Germline trimming cut 5 bases from V and 2 bases from J; bases unmatched to any gene: 11. CDR3 amino acids: CASSPLFGQGTYEQYF. The CDR3 DNA follows: TGTGCCAGTAGTCCCCTTTTCGGACAGGGAACCTACGAGCAGTACTTC. Variable domain in full (rest from reference TRBV19 and TRBJ2-7): DGGITQSPKYLFRKEGQNVTLSCEQNLNHDAMYWYRQDPGQGLRLIYYSQIVNDFQKGDIAEGYSVSREKKESFPLTVTSAQKNPTAFYLCASSPLFGQGTYEQYFGPGTRLTVT.

This chain joins TRBV27 and TRBJ2-7, with TRBD1 identical over 8 bases. The CDR3 length is 16 residues. Per the germline V gene, CDR1 is MNHEY and CDR2 is SMNVEV (reference sequence). V was clipped by 0 bases and J by 2 bases; unmatched bases: 6. CDR3 DNA: TGTGCCAGCAGTTTATCCCAGGGGGCTCCTACCTACGAGCAGTACTTC. It encodes CASSLSQGAPTYEQYF.

This chain links TRBV5-4 with TRBJ1-6, with D uncertain. Trimming removed 0 bases from V and 7 bases from J, with 11 bases in between. This CDR3 is 15 amino acids long. In germline, CDR1 is SGHNT, CDR2 YYREEE (reference sequence). CDR3 loop: CASSLEEGDNSPLHF. CDR3 sequence (DNA): TGTGCCAGCAGCTTGGAGGAGGGTGACAATTCACCCCTCCACTTT.

V is TRBV9 and J is TRBJ2-2; D gene uncertain. V dropped 0 bases and J dropped 6 bases, with 9 bases sitting between them. Germline V gene data show CDR1 as SGDLS and CDR2 as YYNGEE. The CDR3 has 14 residues. The CDR3 here is CASSVGQNAGELFF. CDR3 nucleotides: TGTGCCAGCAGCGTAGGGCAGAATGCCGGGGAGCTGTTTTTT.

V gene TRBV5-6 combines with J gene TRBJ1-1; D uncertain. Trimming removed 4 bases at V and 11 bases at J, with 21 bases between. CDR1 SGHDT and CDR2 YYEEEE come from the germline V gene. This CDR3 has 14 residues. Written as DNA, the CDR3 is TGTGCCAGCAGCCCGTACATCCCCCCTGGGAGGGCTTTCTTT. Protein product: CASSPYIPPGRAFF.

This chain uses TRBV7-9 with TRBJ1-2; D ambiguous. The germline V gene encodes CDR1 SEHNR and CDR2 FQNEAQ (reference sequence). With 10 bases removed from V and 10 bases from J, the gap between germline ends came to 31 bases. CDR3 length: 16 amino acids. CDR3 sequence: CATRGWLGRWLEDYTF. Written as DNA, the CDR3 is TGTGCCACCCGAGGGTGGTTGGGGAGGTGGTTGGAGGACTACACCTTC.

V gene TRBV7-7 combines with J gene TRBJ2-2; tentatively, D is TRBD2 (6 bases). Trimming removed 1 base from V and 1 base from J, with 10 bases in between. Germline-derived CDR1 and CDR2 are SSHAT and FNYEAQ (reference sequence). The CDR3 runs to 16 residues. The CDR3, as DNA: TGTGCCAGCAGCTTAGATGTCGGGGGGAACACCGGGGAGCTGTTTTTT. Amino acid sequence: CASSLDVGGNTGELFF. Together with reference TRBV7-7 and TRBJ2-2, the CDR3 gives the full variable domain: GAGVSQSPRYKVTKRGQDVTLRCDPISSHATLYWYQQALGQGPEFLTYFNYEAQPDKSGLPSDRFSAERPEGSISTLTIQRTEQRDSAMYRCASSLDVGGNTGELFFGEGSRLTVL.

Note on this clone: The same CDR3 arises from other DNA sequences in this sample as well. This chain connects TRBV27 to TRBJ2-7; no reliable D call. Germline values: CDR1 MNHEY, CDR2 SMNVEV (reference sequence). This CDR3 is built from 13 residues. V was shortened by 2 bases and J by 1 base, with 6 bases between the two germline ends. The CDR3, as DNA: TGTGCCAGCAGTTTAAGAGGTTCCTACGAGCAGTACTTC. It yields the protein CASSLRGSYEQYF.

The gene calls are TRBV7-9 and TRBJ1-3; tentatively, D is TRBD1 (6 bases). There are 14 residues in the CDR3. Germline V gene sequence: CDR1 SEHNR, CDR2 FQNEAQ (reference sequence). Trimming shortened V by 5 bases and J by 4 bases, and 12 bases separated the two germline ends. The DNA for the CDR3 is TGTGCCAGCAGCACGTACGACAGGGGAAACACCATATATTTT. It specifies CASSTYDRGNTIYF.

The chain recombines TRBV28 with TRBJ1-1; 9 bases are a match to TRBD1. The CDR3 is 13 residues long. J lost 11 bases, V lost 6 bases, and 10 bases had no gene match. Per the germline V gene, CDR1 is MDHEN and CDR2 is SYDVKM. The CDR3 bases are TGTGCCAGCAGACTGCCGGGACAGGGAGACGCTTTCTTT. This translates into CASRLPGQGDAFF.

V is TRBV7-2 and J is TRBJ2-5; TRBD2 aligns across 7 bases. The CDR3 runs to 15 residues. V lost 1 base to trimming and J lost 5 bases; unmatched junction nucleotides: 7. Germline V gene sequence: CDR1 SGHTA, CDR2 FQGNSA. The DNA of the CDR3 is TGTGCCAGCAGCTTAGTGGGGGGGTTTGGGGAGACCCAGTACTTC. Its translation is CASSLVGGFGETQYF.

The gene calls are TRBV5-5 and TRBJ2-3; the match to TRBD1 covers 9 bases. CDR3 size: 15 residues. Trimming cost V 0 bases and J 6 bases; bases outside gene matches: 5. Germline V gene sequence: CDR1 SGHKS, CDR2 YYEKEE (reference sequence). CDR3 coding DNA: TGTGCCAGCAGCTTGGTAGCTGACAGGGGGGATACGCAGTATTTT. Its protein product is CASSLVADRGDTQYF.

This sequence joins TRBV10-3 and TRBJ1-4; 7 positions agree with TRBD1. V shed 2 bases and J 5 bases; nucleotides not matched to a gene: 8. This CDR3 is built from 16 residues. CDR1 and CDR2 from the germline V gene are ENHRY and SYGVKD. CDR3 loop: CAISEGRDRENEKLFF. CDR3 nucleotides: TGTGCCATCAGTGAGGGTAGGGACAGAGAAAATGAAAAACTGTTTTTT.

The chain uses TRBV29-1 and TRBJ1-1, with TRBD1 identical over 7 bases. V shed 5 bases, J shed 3 bases, and the junction held 3 bases outside the gene matches. CDR1 is SQVTM and CDR2 is ANQGSEA in the germline V gene. CDR3 length: 12 amino acids. DNA of the CDR3: TGCAGCGTTACAGGGGAAGACACTGAAGCTTTCTTT. Amino acid sequence: CSVTGEDTEAFF.

The chain employs TRBV5-1 and TRBJ2-3, with 8 bases fitting TRBD2. This CDR3 region has 16 residues. V lost 4 bases, J lost 1 base, and 8 bases stayed unmatched. Germline CDR1 reads SGHRS; CDR2 reads YFSETQ. CDR3 DNA: TGCGCCAGCAGCAATGGCGGGGGGCATCGCACAGATACGCAGTATTTT. Translation: CASSNGGGHRTDTQYF.

Turning to this clone: In the same sample, other DNA sequences code for this CDR3. The chain couples TRBV4-3 to TRBJ2-7; 10 bases fit TRBD2. Trimming took 1 base from V and 2 from J; bases not matched to a gene: 2. Germline CDR1 and CDR2: LGHNA and YSLEER. This CDR3 spans 15 amino acids. In DNA, the CDR3 is TGCGCCAGCAGCCAAGGGCTAGCGGGGGCCTACGAGCAGTACTTC. This encodes CASSQGLAGAYEQYF.

This clone is a singleton in its sample. The V call is TRBV6-5, the J call TRBJ1-6; 7 bases are shared with TRBD1. Germline trimming cut 6 bases from V and 8 bases from J; bases unmatched to any gene: 10. Germline V gene data show CDR1 as MNHEY and CDR2 as SVGAGI. CDR3 length: 15 amino acids. CDR3 coding DNA: TGTGCCAGCAGACCCTACGGGACAGCCTATTCACCCCTCCACTTT. Translation: CASRPYGTAYSPLHF.

This chain joins TRBV12-5 and TRBJ1-5; no clear D. The CDR3 spans 13 residues. The ends were cut back, 3 bases at V and 4 bases at J, with 7 bases in the middle. The germline CDR1 and CDR2 sequences are LGHNT and FRNRAP. CDR3 residues: CASGLSVNQPQHF. As DNA, the CDR3 is TGTGCTAGTGGTTTATCCGTAAATCAGCCCCAGCATTTT.

The rearrangement uses TRBV7-9 and TRBJ2-5; TRBD2 matches at 8 bases. The trim removed 5 bases at V and 4 bases at J, leaving 9 bases unmatched. The CDR3 is made up of 15 amino acids. CDR1 and CDR2 from the germline V gene are SEHNR and FQNEAQ (reference sequence). In DNA, the CDR3 is TGTGCCAGCAGCCCAGTAGGAGGACTAGCAGAGACCCAGTACTTC. It translates to CASSPVGGLAETQYF. Supplemented by reference TRBV7-9 and TRBJ2-5, the full variable domain reads DTGVSQNPRHKITKRGQNVTFRCDPISEHNRLYWYRQTLGQGPEFLTYFQNEAQLEKSRLLSDRFSAERPKGSFSTLEIQRTEQGDSAMYLCASSPVGGLAETQYFGPGTRLLVL.

V gene TRBV5-1 combines with J gene TRBJ2-2; 10 bases agree with TRBD2. The length of the CDR3 is 16 residues. V lost 6 bases and J lost 3; bases outside the gene matches: 8. From germline, CDR1 is SGHRS and CDR2 YFSETQ. The CDR3 is CASTPTSGIDTGELFF. Here the CDR3 DNA reads TGCGCCAGCACCCCTACTAGCGGGATAGACACCGGGGAGCTGTTTTTT.

This sequence joins TRBV7-3 and TRBJ2-5; unclear D gene. Germline values: CDR1 SGHTA, CDR2 FQGTGA. Trimming removed 3 bases at V and 1 base at J, with 6 bases between. The CDR3 consists of 13 residues. CDR3 residues: CASSLNSQETQYF. In DNA form, the CDR3 reads TGTGCCAGCAGCTTGAACAGCCAAGAGACCCAGTACTTC.

This clone was counted between two and nine times. The chain combines TRBV5-1 with TRBJ2-5, with 9 bases fitting TRBD2. Trimming removed 7 bases from V and 5 bases from J; junction bases left unmatched: 12. The CDR3 sequence is 15 residues long. Germline CDR1 SGHRS, CDR2 YFSETQ. CDR3: CASQRRGGATETQYF. Here the CDR3 DNA reads TGCGCCAGCCAAAGGCGCGGGGGGGCCACGGAGACCCAGTACTTC.

The V gene is TRBV4-3, the J gene TRBJ1-4; D is perhaps TRBD1 (6 bases). The CDR3 has 15 residues. The ends were cut back, 2 bases at V and 7 bases at J, with 14 bases in the middle. Germline assignment: CDR1 LGHNA and CDR2 YSLEER. The CDR3 reads CASSQPRGGGEKLFF. Written as DNA, the CDR3 is TGCGCCAGCAGCCAACCCAGGGGTGGGGGTGAAAAACTGTTTTTT.

The chain couples TRBV28 to TRBJ2-1; 9 bases are shared with TRBD1. CDR1 is MDHEN, CDR2 SYDVKM, per germline. The V segment lost 6 bases and the J segment 0 bases; nucleotides outside the gene matches: 3. The CDR3 runs 15 residues. The CDR3 region has the DNA TGTGCCAGCAGGGGACAGGGAAGCTCCTACAATGAGCAGTTCTTC. It specifies CASRGQGSSYNEQFF. The entire variable domain, with the rest obtained from reference TRBV28 and TRBJ2-1, is as follows: DVKVTQSSRYLVKRTGEKVFLECVQDMDHENMFWYRQDPGLGLRLIYFSYDVKMKEKGDIPEGYSVSREKKERFSLILESASTNQTSMYLCASRGQGSSYNEQFFGPGTRLTVL.